What follows are 32 T cell receptor beta chains derived from one specimen sequenced in a study of T cells in tuberculosis (dated by TCRdb to about 2018). The receptor library was made with the immunoSEQ multiplex PCR assay. TCRdb carries this immuneACCESS record with in-frame sequences only. Its versions omit some clonotypes, under half of them owing to an unresolved V gene in the studies checked, with the rest unexplained. For this sample there are about 43,000 clones; less than 95% appear just once. The ten largest make up roughly 2% of the sample. Material: PBMCs. These receptor sequences come from a donor aged 10-29 years with latent tuberculosis or without tuberculosis infection. Some clones in this sample may be carry-over from other donors' samples.

The rearrangement links TRBV7-9 to TRBJ2-1; the match to TRBD2 covers 8 bases. CDR3 size: 15 residues. V lost 3 bases to trimming and J lost 6 bases; unmatched junction nucleotides: 7. Germline V gives CDR1 SEHNR, CDR2 FQNEAQ (reference sequence). This CDR3 is CASSFSGTRSNEQFF. The CDR3 bases are TGTGCCAGCAGCTTTAGCGGGACACGGAGCAATGAGCAGTTCTTC.

The chain employs TRBV11-2 and TRBJ2-1; TRBD2 matches 14 bases. CDR1 is SGHAT and CDR2 is FQNNGV in the germline V gene. This CDR3 has 16 residues. V was pared by 5 bases and J by 10 bases, with 10 bases of the junction left unmatched. The CDR3, as DNA: TGTGCCAGCAGCCTTCGACTAGCGGGAGGGCCGGGAGAGCAGTTCTTC. Translation gives CASSLRLAGGPGEQFF.

V and J are TRBV5-1 and TRBJ2-3; a possible D gene is TRBD1 (5 bases). This CDR3 has 15 amino acids. Germline V gene sequence: CDR1 SGHRS, CDR2 YFSETQ. V lost 0 bases to trimming and J lost 0 bases, with 8 bases between them. DNA of the CDR3: TGCGCCAGCAGCTTGGTTGGGGCTAGCACAGATACGCAGTATTTT. Amino acids: CASSLVGASTDTQYF.

V gene TRBV30 combines with J gene TRBJ2-1; 11 nucleotides match TRBD2. Germline-derived CDR1 and CDR2 are GTSNPN and SVGIG (reference sequence). The CDR3 has 15 residues. Germline trimming cut 3 bases from V and 6 bases from J; bases unmatched to any gene: 7. CDR3 coding DNA: TGTGCCTGGAGCCTGACTAGCGGGATTTTCAATGAGCAGTTCTTC. Protein sequence: CAWSLTSGIFNEQFF. Combining the CDR3 with reference TRBV30 and TRBJ2-1 gives the whole variable domain SQTIHQWPATLVQPVGSPLSLECTVEGTSNPNLYWYRQAAGRGLQLLFYSVGIGQISSEVPQNLSASRPQDRQFILSSKKLLLSDSGFYLCAWSLTSGIFNEQFFGPGTRLTVL.

This clone has a single count. V is TRBV2 and J is TRBJ2-1, with 8 bases lining up with TRBD1. Germline V lookup: CDR1 SNHLY, CDR2 FYNNEI. The ends lost 5 bases at V and 3 bases at J; junction bases unmatched: 6. The CDR3 spans 15 residues. This chain's CDR3 is CASSPGTGGYNEQFF. The CDR3 DNA reads TGTGCCAGCAGTCCCGGGACAGGCGGCTACAATGAGCAGTTCTTC.

The count of this clone is one. This rearrangement joins TRBV27 to TRBJ2-2; D not resolved. The CDR3 covers 16 residues. Looked up from germline, CDR1 is MNHEY and CDR2 is SMNVEV (reference sequence). V was shortened by 4 bases and J by 4 bases, with 16 bases between the two germline ends. The CDR3 here is CASSSPLRKSTGELFF. The DNA of the CDR3 is TGTGCCAGCAGTTCCCCCCTCAGAAAAAGCACCGGGGAGCTGTTTTTT.

This chain connects TRBV14 to TRBJ2-1, with a weak D call TRBD1 (5 bases). Per the germline V gene, CDR1 is SGHDN and CDR2 is FVKESK. Trimming shortened V by 1 base and J by 9 bases, and 13 bases separated the two germline ends. CDR3 size: 14 residues. The CDR3 loop is CASSQGAGNGEQFF. The DNA for the CDR3 is TGTGCCAGCAGCCAAGGGGCAGGGAACGGTGAGCAGTTCTTC.

V usage is TRBV12-5 and J usage is TRBJ1-2; D might be TRBD1 (6 bases). Per the germline V gene, CDR1 is LGHNT and CDR2 is FRNRAP. The CDR3 covers 14 residues. With 5 bases removed from V and 3 bases from J, the gap between germline ends came to 13 bases. Written as DNA, the CDR3 is TGTGCTAGTGGTCTGGCAGGGGTGGACTATGGCTACACCTTC. This encodes CASGLAGVDYGYTF.

This chain connects TRBV18 to TRBJ1-1; D remains unclear. Trimming removed 8 bases at V and 0 bases at J, with 10 bases between. The germline V gene has CDR1 KGHSH and CDR2 LQKENI. The CDR3 is 13 amino acids. The CDR3 region is CASPSGVNTEAFF. CDR3 coding DNA: TGTGCCAGCCCCTCCGGAGTGAACACTGAAGCTTTCTTT.

In this sample, this clone turned up a few times. CDR3 region: CASSAASDYEQYF. The CDR3 DNA reads TGTGCCAGCTCAGCGGCTAGCGACTACGAGCAGTACTTC. The rearrangement joins TRBV18 to TRBJ2-7, with D tentatively TRBD2 (6 bases). CDR1 is KGHSH and CDR2 is LQKENI in the germline V gene. This CDR3 spans 13 amino acids. V lost 5 bases to trimming and J lost 3 bases, with 11 bases between them.

The table lists this clone with a few counts. This rearrangement joins TRBV5-6 to TRBJ1-5; a weak D match, TRBD1 (5 bases). The CDR3 covers 14 residues. Trimming stripped 4 bases from V and 4 bases from J, with 12 bases between. The germline gives CDR1 SGHDT, CDR2 YYEEEE. The CDR3 is CASSPGLLNQPQHF. The CDR3 coding sequence is TGTGCCAGCAGCCCGGGACTTTTGAATCAGCCCCAGCATTTT.

This clone was found once. CDR3 DNA sequence: TGTGCCAGCAGCTTCCTAGCGGGTTACGAGCAGTACTTC. This codes for CASSFLAGYEQYF. The rearrangement uses TRBV7-2 and TRBJ2-7; 8 bases are a match to TRBD2. Germline V gives CDR1 SGHTA, CDR2 FQGNSA. The CDR3 totals 13 residues. Losses at the gene ends were 3 bases for V and 4 bases for J; bases not matched to a gene: 2.

The chain recombines TRBV27 with TRBJ2-3; no definite D call. Germline CDR1 reads MNHEY; CDR2 reads SMNVEV (reference sequence). This CDR3 is built from 11 residues. V shed 7 bases and J shed 2 bases, with 4 bases lying between them. This chain's CDR3 is CASTLTDTQYF. Here the CDR3 DNA reads TGTGCCAGCACCCTCACAGATACGCAGTATTTT.

The chain links TRBV28 to TRBJ2-2; D may be TRBD1 (6 bases). CDR3 size: 14 residues. V was cut by 7 bases and J by 8 bases, with 17 bases left in between. Per germline, CDR1 MDHEN and CDR2 SYDVKM. The DNA for the CDR3 is TGTGCCAGCACCGTCGGGACAAAAACTGGGGAGCTGTTTTTT. Protein product: CASTVGTKTGELFF.

The rearrangement uses TRBV11-3 and TRBJ2-5, with 11 nucleotides matching TRBD2. This CDR3 is built from 16 residues. Germline lookup yields CDR1 SGHNT and CDR2 YENEEA. J gave up 1 base and V 5 bases, and 6 bases lay outside the gene matches. CDR3 in amino acids: CASSLNSGGGQETQYF. DNA of the CDR3: TGTGCCAGCAGCCTTAATAGCGGGGGGGGCCAAGAGACCCAGTACTTC.

The chain employs TRBV28 and TRBJ2-1; 9 bases are a match to TRBD1. The ends lost 3 bases at V and 7 bases at J; junction bases unmatched: 7. This CDR3 region has 15 residues. Germline V gene data show CDR1 as MDHEN and CDR2 as SYDVKM. This chain's CDR3 is CASSLVGTGPNEQFF. The CDR3 bases are TGTGCCAGCAGTTTGGTTGGGACAGGGCCAAATGAGCAGTTCTTC.

The chain combines TRBV19 with TRBJ1-1; D not certain. The CDR3 extends over 11 amino acids. The germline V gene encodes CDR1 LNHDA and CDR2 SQIVND (reference sequence). V lost 5 bases, J lost 1 base, and 2 bases lay in between. The CDR3 is CASSRNTEAFF. In DNA, the CDR3 is TGTGCCAGTAGTCGGAACACTGAAGCTTTCTTT.

The CDR3 nucleotides are TGTGCCAGCTCTGGGACAGGTCAGTACGAGCAGTACTTC. Translation: CASSGTGQYEQYF. The chain employs TRBV18 and TRBJ2-7; TRBD1 matches at 8 bases. The ends lost 6 bases at V and 4 bases at J; junction bases unmatched: 5. CDR3 length equals 13 residues. Germline V gene data show CDR1 as KGHSH and CDR2 as LQKENI.

The chain employs TRBV30 and TRBJ2-3; D unresolved. V lost 5 bases, J lost 0 bases, and 15 bases lay in between. The CDR3 has 15 residues. Germline CDR1 and CDR2: GTSNPN and SVGIG (reference sequence). This chain's CDR3 is CAWAPGAESTDTQYF. The CDR3, as DNA: TGTGCCTGGGCCCCTGGTGCGGAAAGCACAGATACGCAGTATTTT.

The chain is built from TRBV7-2 and TRBJ1-4, with unresolved D. Trimming took off 1 base at V and 5 bases at J, with 5 bases between the two ends. From germline, CDR1 is SGHTA and CDR2 FQGNSA. The CDR3 sequence is 13 residues long. This CDR3 reads CASSLGQNEKLFF. DNA of the CDR3: TGTGCCAGCAGCTTAGGGCAGAATGAAAAACTGTTTTTT.

V and J are TRBV19 and TRBJ2-3; 9 bases match TRBD2. In germline, CDR1 is LNHDA, CDR2 SQIVND (reference sequence). The junction had 18 bases not matched to a gene; V was cut back by 1 base and J by 10 bases. The CDR3 sequence is 18 residues long. In DNA form, the CDR3 reads TGTGCCAGTAGTATAGGAGACCTCACCGGGACTAGCTGGATGGCGCAGTATTTT. Translation gives CASSIGDLTGTSWMAQYF. Filled out from reference TRBV19 and TRBJ2-3, the complete variable domain reads DGGITQSPKYLFRKEGQNVTLSCEQNLNHDAMYWYRQDPGQGLRLIYYSQIVNDFQKGDIAEGYSVSREKKESFPLTVTSAQKNPTAFYLCASSIGDLTGTSWMAQYFGPGTRLTVL.

V and J are TRBV5-1 and TRBJ2-5; a possible D gene is TRBD1 (6 bases). Deletions cut 0 bases from V and 5 bases from J, with 11 bases between. CDR1 and CDR2 (germline): SGHRS, YFSETQ. CDR3 length: 14 residues. The CDR3 protein is CASSLGQAAETQYF. DNA of the CDR3: TGCGCCAGCAGCTTGGGACAGGCCGCGGAGACCCAGTACTTC.

The rearrangement uses TRBV28 and TRBJ2-4; a weak D match, TRBD1 (6 bases). The germline V gene has CDR1 MDHEN and CDR2 SYDVKM. Trimming cost V 4 bases and J 5 bases, with 18 bases left between them. This CDR3 is built from 16 residues. In nucleotides, the CDR3 is TGTGCCAGCAGTTCGCTCCTTACAGGGATCCAAAACATTCAGTACTTC. Protein sequence: CASSSLLTGIQNIQYF.

The chain links TRBV28 to TRBJ1-4, with 7 bases aligning to TRBD1. Trimming at V came to 5 bases and at J to 0 bases, leaving 6 bases not matched to a gene. Germline CDR1 reads MDHEN; CDR2 reads SYDVKM. The CDR3 length is 16 residues. The chain's CDR3 is CASSPYRGSTNEKLFF. In DNA form, the CDR3 reads TGTGCCAGCAGTCCCTACAGGGGATCAACTAATGAAAAACTGTTTTTT.

CDR3 amino acids: CASSRDSRGYTF. CDR3 nucleotide sequence: TGTGCCAGTAGCCGGGACAGTCGAGGCTACACCTTC. V gene TRBV19 combines with J gene TRBJ1-2; 7 positions match TRBD1. The V gene's germline CDR1 is LNHDA and CDR2 SQIVND (reference sequence). This CDR3 has 12 residues. The junction had 6 bases not matched to a gene; V was cut back by 6 bases and J by 8 bases.

This clone was seen just once. V usage is TRBV27 and J usage is TRBJ1-1; the D is unclear. The CDR3 totals 14 residues. Germline values: CDR1 MNHEY, CDR2 SMNVEV (reference sequence). The V and J ends lost 2 bases and 0 bases respectively, with 7 bases between them. CDR3 in amino acids: CASSLEAMNTEAFF. The CDR3 DNA sequence: TGTGCCAGCAGTTTAGAAGCCATGAACACTGAAGCTTTCTTT.

The rearrangement uses TRBV2 and TRBJ2-7, with D tentatively TRBD1 (5 bases). The V gene's germline CDR1 is SNHLY and CDR2 FYNNEI. V lost 6 bases to trimming and J lost 2 bases, with 17 bases between them. The CDR3 is 15 amino acids. The CDR3 nucleotides read TGTGCCAGCAGCGACTGGTCCCAGGGAACCTACGAGCAGTACTTC. It translates to CASSDWSQGTYEQYF.

The rearrangement joins TRBV11-2 to TRBJ2-3; 14 nucleotides align to TRBD2. The CDR3 is 17 amino acids. The V gene's germline CDR1 is SGHAT and CDR2 FQNNGV. The V gene end was trimmed by 5 bases and the J gene end by 1 base; junction bases not matched to a gene: 5. The CDR3 DNA reads TGTGCCAGCAGCCTGACTAGCGGGAGGGTGGGCACAGATACGCAGTATTTT. It specifies CASSLTSGRVGTDTQYF.

In this sample, this clone turned up once. The J gene is TRBJ2-1, the V gene TRBV6-5, with D possibly matching TRBD2 (6 bases). The CDR3 is 15 residues long. Between the trimmed V and J ends, which lost 2 bases and 3 bases, there was a span of 11 bases. The germline CDR1 and CDR2 sequences are MNHEY and SVGAGI. The chain's CDR3 is CASSYRGGGYNEQFF. CDR3 bases: TGTGCCAGCAGTTACAGGGGAGGCGGCTACAATGAGCAGTTCTTC.

The sample holds one count of this clone. CDR3 region: CASSETSGSYNEQFF. CDR3 nucleotide sequence: TGTGCCAGCAGTGAGACTAGCGGGAGCTACAATGAGCAGTTCTTC. The genes are TRBV6-4 and TRBJ2-1, with 12 bases identical to TRBD2. The V segment lost 3 bases and the J segment 3 bases; nucleotides outside the gene matches: 0. Germline values: CDR1 MRHNA, CDR2 SNTAGT. The CDR3 is 15 amino acids.

This clone was observed once. Other DNA sequences in the same sample also yield this CDR3. J is TRBJ2-2 and V is TRBV29-1; D gene ambiguous. The V gene lost 4 bases and the J gene lost 1 base, with 7 bases spanning the gap. Germline CDR1 is SQVTM and CDR2 is ANQGSEA. The CDR3 extends over 13 amino acids. CDR3 loop: CSVGRGNTGELFF. As DNA, the CDR3 is TGCAGCGTTGGACGAGGGAACACCGGGGAGCTGTTTTTT.

V is TRBV9 and J is TRBJ1-1; TRBD1 aligns across 8 bases. The germline gives CDR1 SGDLS, CDR2 YYNGEE. The CDR3 covers 13 residues. V shed 0 bases, J shed 11 bases, and the junction held 6 bases outside the gene matches. The CDR3 reads CASSVVQGAGAFF. CDR3 nucleotide sequence: TGTGCCAGCAGCGTAGTTCAGGGGGCTGGGGCTTTCTTT.